This entry lists 22 T cell receptor beta chains sequenced from one sample in a study of shared clonotypes between healthy human individuals. CD45RO-negative, CCR7-selected cells formed the naive CD8 fraction, which excluded terminally differentiated effector memory CD45RA+ cells. Generated by immunoSEQ multiplex PCR, the TCRdb table keeps only in-frame clones and is missing some. The table includes over 2,000,000 clones, 93% detected once. The sequencing input was naive CD8+ T cells from PBMCs. The receptors derive from a man aged 18 to 30 in good health. Some clones in this sample may be carry-over from other donors' samples.

V gene TRBV6-6 combines with J gene TRBJ2-1, with a possible D match to TRBD2 (5 bases). There are 15 residues in the CDR3. Germline assignment: CDR1 MNHNY and CDR2 SVGAGI (reference sequence). Deletions cut 6 bases from V and 3 bases from J, with 15 bases between. CDR3 bases: TGTGCCAGCAGCCCACTAGTTACAGACTACAATGAGCAGTTCTTC. Translating gives CASSPLVTDYNEQFF.

In the case of this clone: It may be a read error: a sequence one base away is much more abundant. At the DNA level, this CDR3 is encoded by other sequences in the same sample as well. J is TRBJ2-5 and V is TRBV11-2; D is undetermined. Trimming pared 3 bases from V and 5 bases from J, leaving 4 bases between. CDR1 and CDR2 (germline): SGHAT, FQNNGV. The CDR3 is 11 residues long. CDR3 loop: CASSLGETQYF. The CDR3 bases are TGTGCCAGCAGCTTGGGGGAGACCCAGTACTTC.

J is TRBJ2-7 and V is TRBV11-2; 7 nucleotides line up with TRBD2. The germline gives CDR1 SGHAT, CDR2 FQNNGV. The CDR3 is 16 amino acids. The ends lost 5 bases at V and 0 bases at J; junction bases unmatched: 10. Here the CDR3 DNA reads TGTGCCAGCAGCCCGCTTCCCGGGGGGACCTCCTACGAGCAGTACTTC. Protein: CASSPLPGGTSYEQYF.

The rearrangement uses TRBV27 and TRBJ1-5; the D is unclear. CDR1 is MNHEY and CDR2 is SMNVEV in the germline V gene (reference sequence). The ends were cut back, 0 bases at V and 2 bases at J, with 14 bases in the middle. This CDR3 is built from 17 residues. Here the CDR3 reads CASSLSLPGVGNQPQHF. The CDR3 DNA is TGTGCCAGCAGTTTATCCCTCCCCGGGGTCGGCAATCAGCCCCAGCATTTT.

V and J are TRBV4-3 and TRBJ1-3, with a weak D call TRBD1 (5 bases). V gave up 3 bases and J gave up 3 bases, with 18 bases separating them. Germline V gives CDR1 LGHNA, CDR2 YSLEER. The CDR3 has 17 amino acids. CDR3 DNA: TGCGCCAGCAGCCAGGATAGTGAGGGACCGAATGGAAACACCATATATTTT. Residues: CASSQDSEGPNGNTIYF.

The CDR3 sequence: CASSLAQGAYEQYF. The CDR3 nucleotides read TGTGCCAGCAGCTTGGCTCAGGGGGCCTACGAGCAGTACTTC. The chain recombines TRBV5-4 with TRBJ2-7, with 7 bases lining up with TRBD1. The germline V gene encodes CDR1 SGHNT and CDR2 YYREEE (reference sequence). With V trimmed by 0 bases and J by 2 bases, 2 bases remained unmatched. This CDR3 contains 14 residues.

This clone was picked up one time. The chain recombines TRBV19 with TRBJ1-5; no reliable D call. Germline CDR1 reads LNHDA; CDR2 reads SQIVND (reference sequence). V lost 4 bases and J 1 base, leaving 11 bases between the germline ends. The CDR3 sequence is 15 residues long. The CDR3 sequence: CASSTYRSSNQPQHF. CDR3 nucleotides: TGTGCCAGTAGTACATACAGAAGCAGCAATCAGCCCCAGCATTTT.

The genes are TRBV11-2 and TRBJ2-7; maybe TRBD2 (6 bases). V lost 1 base and J 3 bases, leaving 13 bases between the germline ends. CDR3 length: 15 amino acids. Germline-derived CDR1 and CDR2 are SGHAT and FQNNGV. This CDR3 reads CASSLGPSADYEQYF. Here the CDR3 DNA reads TGTGCCAGCAGCTTAGGTCCTAGCGCGGACTACGAGCAGTACTTC.

The chain combines TRBV6-6 with TRBJ1-1; D is ambiguous. The ends were cut back, 5 bases at V and 0 bases at J, with 10 bases in the middle. This CDR3 is 14 amino acids long. In germline, CDR1 is MNHNY, CDR2 SVGAGI (reference sequence). The CDR3 spells CASSHGRMNTEAFF. The CDR3 bases are TGTGCCAGCAGTCATGGACGGATGAACACTGAAGCTTTCTTT.

The chain has TRBV15 and TRBJ2-7; D gene uncertain. V was trimmed by 0 bases and J by 0 bases, leaving 18 bases between them. CDR1 is LNHNV and CDR2 is YYDKDF in the germline V gene (reference sequence). This CDR3 has 18 amino acids. CDR3 sequence reads: CATSRDYVSRLSSYEQYF. DNA of the CDR3: TGTGCCACCAGCAGAGATTACGTCTCTAGGTTAAGCTCCTACGAGCAGTACTTC.

The chain couples TRBV7-2 to TRBJ1-1, with D possibly matching TRBD1 (6 bases). The germline CDR1 and CDR2 sequences are SGHTA and FQGNSA. V lost 5 bases and J 7 bases, leaving 20 bases between the germline ends. CDR3 size: 15 residues. The CDR3 is CASSTVRVEGGEAFF. CDR3 sequence (DNA): TGTGCCAGCAGCACCGTACGCGTGGAAGGGGGTGAAGCTTTCTTT.

The chain employs TRBV7-9 and TRBJ2-2, with 8 bases aligning to TRBD2. V trimming: 5 bases; J trimming: 3 bases; junction bases outside the gene matches: 17. This CDR3 contains 19 residues. Germline V gene data show CDR1 as SEHNR and CDR2 as FQNEAQ (reference sequence). This chain's CDR3 is CASSPTGKEVGRDTGELFF. DNA for the CDR3: TGTGCCAGCAGCCCTACAGGGAAGGAGGTCGGGAGGGACACCGGGGAGCTGTTTTTT.

This clone has a single count. The genes are TRBV27 and TRBJ2-2; 7 bases match TRBD2. Germline-derived CDR1 and CDR2 are MNHEY and SMNVEV (reference sequence). The J segment lost 1 base and the V segment lost 4 bases, leaving 3 bases of the junction unmatched. The length of the CDR3 is 15 residues. CDR3 coding DNA: TGTGCCAGCAGTTGGACTAGAATGAACACCGGGGAGCTGTTTTTT. Translation: CASSWTRMNTGELFF.

The V gene is TRBV27, the J gene TRBJ2-7; perhaps TRBD1 as D (5 bases). The ends were cut back, 3 bases at V and 4 bases at J, with 22 bases in the middle. The length of the CDR3 is 17 residues. Germline lookup yields CDR1 MNHEY and CDR2 SMNVEV (reference sequence). The CDR3 loop is CASSLLLQGLRPYEQYF. CDR3 nucleotide sequence: TGTGCCAGCAGTTTGCTCCTTCAGGGTTTGCGGCCATACGAGCAGTACTTC.

The chain carries TRBV7-9 and TRBJ1-5, with TRBD1 as a possible D gene (5 bases). Germline V gives CDR1 SEHNR, CDR2 FQNEAQ (reference sequence). V dropped 5 bases and J dropped 5 bases, with 13 bases sitting between them. The CDR3 totals 14 residues. In DNA, the CDR3 is TGTGCCAGCAGCGGGGCAGGGCTTTATCAGCCCCAGCATTTT. It yields the protein CASSGAGLYQPQHF.

The rearrangement uses TRBV29-1 and TRBJ2-5; TRBD1 might be the D (6 bases). V lost 6 bases, J lost 2 bases, and 16 bases lay in between. The germline CDR1 and CDR2 sequences are SQVTM and ANQGSEA. This CDR3 comprises 14 residues. CDR3 in amino acids: CSVAPDRLQETQYF. CDR3 in DNA: TGCAGCGTCGCGCCTGACAGGCTACAAGAGACCCAGTACTTC. The entire variable domain, with the rest obtained from reference TRBV29-1 and TRBJ2-5, is as follows: SAVISQKPSRDICQRGTSLTIQCQVDSQVTMMFWYRQQPGQSLTLIATANQGSEATYESGFVIDKFPISRPNLTFSTLTVSNMSPEDSSIYLCSVAPDRLQETQYFGPGTRLLVL.

The genes are TRBV7-6 and TRBJ2-3, with 8 bases lining up with TRBD2. This CDR3 is built from 20 residues. Losses at the gene ends were 5 bases for V and 2 bases for J; bases not matched to a gene: 21. Germline lookup yields CDR1 SGHVS and CDR2 FNYEAQ. This CDR3 is CASSPPAVAGHTGFTDTQYF. In DNA, the CDR3 is TGTGCCAGCAGCCCCCCCGCGGTAGCGGGGCATACGGGCTTCACAGATACGCAGTATTTT.

The V and J genes are TRBV30 and TRBJ2-7; 11 bases are shared with TRBD2. In germline, CDR1 is GTSNPN, CDR2 SVGIG (reference sequence). Unmatched junction bases numbered 4, after V lost 0 bases and J lost 6 bases. The CDR3 is 14 residues long. This CDR3 is CAWSVRLAGFEQYF. The DNA of the CDR3 is TGTGCCTGGAGTGTACGACTAGCGGGATTCGAGCAGTACTTC.

V gene TRBV9 combines with J gene TRBJ2-3; D might be TRBD2 (6 bases). Trimming pared 0 bases from V and 3 bases from J, leaving 11 bases between. The germline CDR1 and CDR2 sequences are SGDLS and YYNGEE. CDR3 length: 15 residues. DNA of the CDR3: TGTGCCAGCAGCGTAGATCCTCGGGAGACAGATACGCAGTATTTT. This gives the protein CASSVDPRETDTQYF.

The V and J genes are TRBV25-1 and TRBJ2-7, with a weak D call TRBD1 (6 bases). Germline CDR1 and CDR2: MGHDK and SYGVNS. V was shortened by 8 bases and J by 6 bases, with 14 bases between the two germline ends. CDR3 length equals 12 residues. DNA of the CDR3: TGTGCCAGCTCGGTCGTCAGGGGCGAGCAGTACTTC. Protein: CASSVVRGEQYF.

The V and J genes are TRBV7-9 and TRBJ2-7; D is ambiguous. Trimming left V 4 bases short and J 1 base short, with 8 bases between. Per the germline V gene, CDR1 is SEHNR and CDR2 is FQNEAQ (reference sequence). CDR3 size: 13 residues. The CDR3 DNA reads as TGTGCCAGCAGCTACCTTAATTCCTACGAGCAGTACTTC. Encoded protein: CASSYLNSYEQYF.

The gene calls are TRBV7-9 and TRBJ2-1; 9 bases align to TRBD1. Per the germline V gene, CDR1 is SEHNR and CDR2 is FQNEAQ (reference sequence). CDR3 size: 16 residues. The junction had 11 bases not matched to a gene; V was cut back by 4 bases and J by 7 bases. The CDR3 coding sequence is TGTGCCAGCAGCTCCCTCGGGACAGGGTTTAGGAATGAGCAGTTCTTC. Its protein is CASSSLGTGFRNEQFF. The complete variable domain, with remaining parts taken from reference TRBV7-9 and TRBJ2-1, reads DTGVSQNPRHKITKRGQNVTFRCDPISEHNRLYWYRQTLGQGPEFLTYFQNEAQLEKSRLLSDRFSAERPKGSFSTLEIQRTEQGDSAMYLCASSSLGTGFRNEQFFGPGTRLTVL.